This T cell receptor (beta chain) was found in a study of T-cell reconstitution after alpha-beta-depleted transplantation in children. Study findings and constraints: Alpha-beta T cells about two months after transplant reportedly derived from several hundred expanded graft clones. One year after transplant, T-cell counts and diversity came mostly from newly produced T cells.

Unique molecular identifiers were incorporated during preparation of the TCRbeta library. TCRdb re-analysed the PCR reads in MiXCR, keeping a single row per CDR3 protein. The table lists hundreds of thousands of distinct CDR3 sequences, about an eighth of them singletons. This clonotype was counted only a few times. Antigen specificity is unknown. The CDR3 sequence is 12 residues long. The germline gives CDR1 SGHTA, CDR2 FQGNSA. Trimming removed 5 bases at V and 6 bases at J, with 9 bases between. The source was PBMCs, mostly from graft donor cells, collected 360 days after TCRalphabeta/CD19-depleted stem cell transplant. The receptor comes from a male patient younger than 18 who had a stem cell transplant for acute myeloid leukemia, so the T cells may come from the graft donor. The chain uses TRBV7-2 and TRBJ2-3; TRBD2 is a possible D gene (5 bases). The CDR3 loop reads CASSDTGDTQYF. The CDR3 nucleotides are TGTGCCAGCAGCGATACGGGGGATACGCAGTATTTT.